The rows below give T cell receptor beta chains drawn from one sample of a study of T cell responses to AZD1222 COVID-19 vaccine. Method: immunoSEQ multiplex PCR; TCRdb's copy keeps in-frame clones and lacks some. In the table there are more than 95,000 clones, 75% to 95% of which are singletons. Sequenced here: peripheral blood, sampled on day 0 of AZD1222 vaccination. All receptors derive from an adult in good health. The CDR3 runs from the conserved cysteine through the conserved F or W. Each record gives: J gene, clone size, V gene, CDR3 protein. A clone size is listed for some rows: how often the clone was seen (once, few, many), or a class if it is expanded.

>TRBJ2-1|NA|TRBV5-1
CASSLLGLAVNNEQFF
>TRBJ1-2|NA|TRBV19
CASSQTGEVVGYGYTF
>TRBJ1-5|NA|TRBV19
CASSTQGQGSQPQHF
>TRBJ2-3|NA|TRBV14
CASSPPTAGTQYF
>TRBJ1-2|NA|TRBV29-1
CSVAEGQGFKFHTF
>TRBJ2-2|NA|TRBV5-1
CASILDTNTGELFF
>TRBJ2-1|NA|TRBV24-1
CATSPPTGEESYNEQFF
>TRBJ2-1|NA|TRBV5-1
CASSWDSGRAFNEQFF
>TRBJ1-1|NA|TRBV19
CASSGEGWGTEAFF
>TRBJ1-5|NA|TRBV19
CASRKGTGLNQPQHF
>TRBJ2-5|NA|TRBV5-8
CASSKGDRETQYF
>TRBJ2-5|NA|TRBV18
CASSPRTGETQYF
>TRBJ1-5|NA|TRBV11-2
CASSLDVSVPQHF
>TRBJ2-7|NA|TRBV4-1
CASSPLWGVPRNEQYF
>TRBJ1-2|NA|TRBV10-3
CAISGPITGNYGYTF
>TRBJ2-3|NA|TRBV28
CASSSTGQGLVTQYF
>TRBJ2-5|NA|TRBV24-1
CATSGTYQETQYF
>TRBJ2-7|once|TRBV27
CASSNTGPRGEQYF
>TRBJ1-5|NA|TRBV2
CASNEEWGPQHF
>TRBJ2-7|NA|TRBV29-1
CSVDTGVSYEQYF
>TRBJ2-7|NA|TRBV5-1
CASSLWAQASSYEQYF
>TRBJ1-2|NA|TRBV4-2
CASSQEQSLYGYTF
>TRBJ2-5|NA|TRBV9
CASSPLLAGGRGETQYF
>TRBJ2-3|NA|TRBV23-1
CASSPVLAGSTDTQYF
>TRBJ2-2|NA|TRBV19
CASSIQSGSGAGELFF
>TRBJ1-3|NA|TRBV9
CASSPRGDYNTIYF
>TRBJ1-1|NA|TRBV5-1
CASSPTLDRNTEAFF
>TRBJ1-2|NA|TRBV28
CASSHGFYGYTF
>TRBJ2-7|NA|TRBV12-3/TRBV12-4
CASSLLGYEQYF
>TRBJ2-2|NA|TRBV2
CASSEAGGPGELFF
>TRBJ2-1|NA|TRBV11-3
CASSLGQGPPNEQFF
>TRBJ2-5|NA|TRBV7-2
CASSLAFRVKETQYF
>TRBJ1-1|few|TRBV28
CASSFHATTLNTEAFF
>TRBJ1-2|NA|TRBV21-1
CASSKMRSQGRPGGYGYTF
>TRBJ2-1|NA|TRBV10-1
CASSLGLAGEGEQFF
>TRBJ2-1|NA|TRBV7-2
CASSLRTGKDEQFF
>TRBJ2-1|NA|TRBV5-1
CASSLRQGINEQFF
>TRBJ1-1|once|TRBV2
CASSEPRLSRTEAFF
>TRBJ1-4|NA|TRBV21-1
CASSKEARVGEKLFF
>TRBJ2-6|NA|TRBV14
CASSARGSRWANVLTF
>TRBJ2-2|NA|TRBV5-6
CASSLGLAGGSGELFF
>TRBJ2-4|once|TRBV5-8
CASSFSGRSHIQYF
>TRBJ1-2|NA|TRBV5-6
CASSLADPNYGYTF
>TRBJ1-1|NA|TRBV21-1
CASSPLRMNTEAFF
>TRBJ2-1|NA|TRBV3-1/TRBV3-2
CASSQETRLANEQFF
>TRBJ2-7|NA|TRBV9
CASSVESGREQYF
>TRBJ1-4|NA|TRBV4-1
CASSPVRDRTNEKLFF
>TRBJ2-6|once|TRBV2
CASVGGYVLTF
>TRBJ2-7|NA|TRBV2
CASRGGSYEQYF
>TRBJ2-3|NA|TRBV5-1
CASSPGPVEDTQYF
>TRBJ1-5|NA|TRBV10-2
CASSEGGGGTEHF